This T cell receptor (beta chain) was sequenced during a study of T-cell memory formation after mild COVID-19. Study background: Each donor largely had its own TCR clusters. General study points: Day 15 to 85 contractors were CD4/CD8 balanced; later expanders leaned CD4+. Some SARS-CoV-2-responding clones were already detected in memory before infection. The CD4+ clones that contracted clustered mainly within CM and EM, and the CD8+ clones concentrated in EMRA.

The CDR3 is 14 residues long. Germline CDR1 and CDR2: SGDLS and YYNGEE. Trimming removed 4 bases from V and 5 bases from J, with 15 bases in between. One entry per CDR3 protein results from TCRdb running MiXCR on the 5' RACE reads. The sample comprises 450,000 or so distinct CDR3 sequences, around 25% of which are singletons, and roughly an eighth rests with the top ten. A note on this clonotype: Its specificity is not known.

The sample was PBMCs or a T cell subset sorted from them (not recorded which). The rearrangement joins TRBV9 to TRBJ1-1; D uncertain. The receptor was derived from an adult woman who had mild COVID-19 (a few samples of this study predate the infection). Cell type and time point are not known. CDR3 residues: CASSPAPSRTEAFF. The CDR3 coding sequence is TGTGCCAGCAGCCCCGCCCCCAGTAGGACTGAAGCTTTCTTT.